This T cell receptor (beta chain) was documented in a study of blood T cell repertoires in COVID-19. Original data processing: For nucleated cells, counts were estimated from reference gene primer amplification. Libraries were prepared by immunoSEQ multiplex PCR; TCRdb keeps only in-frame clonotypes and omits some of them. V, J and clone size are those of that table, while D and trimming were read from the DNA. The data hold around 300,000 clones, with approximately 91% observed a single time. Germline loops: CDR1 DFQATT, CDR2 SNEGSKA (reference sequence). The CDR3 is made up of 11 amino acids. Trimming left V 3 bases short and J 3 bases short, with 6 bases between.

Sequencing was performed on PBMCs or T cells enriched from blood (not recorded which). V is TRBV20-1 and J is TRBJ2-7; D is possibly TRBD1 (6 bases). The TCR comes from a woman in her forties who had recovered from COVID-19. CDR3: CSARDSYEQYF. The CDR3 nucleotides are TGCAGTGCTAGGGACAGCTACGAGCAGTACTTC.